These 28 T cell receptor beta chains came from one sample sequenced in a study of vaccination and CD4 T cells after COVID-19. Antigen specificity for these receptors is unknown. Treatment noted: roughly 10-day PBMC culture with coronavirus spike peptide pools or control peptides (ViraFEST assay). Cultured CD4+ T-cell DNA underwent Oncomine TCR Beta short-read sequencing. One entry per CDR3 protein results from TCRdb running MiXCR on the PCR reads. The sample holds 13,000 or so distinct CDR3 sequences, 25% to 30% seen once. Material: CD4+ T cells from blood, cultured in vitro, obtained before SARS-CoV-2 vaccination. The receptor source for this set is a human donor who received a COVID-19 vaccine.

The chain joins TRBV19 to TRBJ1-5; D remains unclear. This CDR3 region has 13 residues. The germline V gene has CDR1 LNHDA and CDR2 SQIVND (reference sequence). Trimming took 3 bases from V and 5 from J, leaving 8 bases between them. CDR3 in DNA: TGTGCCAGTAGTATTGGCAGCTATCAGCCCCAGCATTTT. Translating it yields CASSIGSYQPQHF.

This clonotype was detected only a few times. The chain carries TRBV7-9 and TRBJ2-7; 7 bases match TRBD1. Losses at the gene ends were 3 bases for V and 1 base for J; bases not matched to a gene: 6. Per germline, CDR1 SEHNR and CDR2 FQNEAQ (reference sequence). This CDR3 is built from 15 residues. The DNA for the CDR3 is TGTGCCAGCAGCTTTCTCGGCAGGGGGTCCTACGAGCAGTACTTC. Translating gives CASSFLGRGSYEQYF.

The genes are TRBV27 and TRBJ1-4; 12 bases align to TRBD1. Germline CDR1 reads MNHEY; CDR2 reads SMNVEV (reference sequence). The CDR3 spans 14 residues. With 6 bases clipped from V and 8 bases from J, the junction kept 4 bases outside the gene matches. The CDR3 loop reads CASRGQGAREKLFF. The CDR3 DNA reads as TGTGCCAGCAGGGGACAGGGGGCGCGAGAAAAACTGTTTTTT. The whole variable domain, remainder taken from reference TRBV27 and TRBJ1-4, is EAQVTQNPRYLITVTGKKLTVTCSQNMNHEYMSWYRQDPGLGLRQIYYSMNVEVTDKGDVPEGYKVSRKEKRNFPLILESPSPNQTSLYFCASRGQGAREKLFFGSGTQLSVL.

This clonotype was detected a few times. The chain uses TRBV6-5 and TRBJ1-1; 10 bases are a match to TRBD1. Per the germline V gene, CDR1 is MNHEY and CDR2 is SVGAGI. The CDR3 length is 16 residues. J lost 2 bases, V lost 2 bases, and 5 bases had no gene match. The CDR3 protein is CASSYRRDRGNTEAFF. CDR3 bases: TGTGCCAGCAGTTACCGAAGGGACAGGGGTAACACTGAAGCTTTCTTT.

This chain connects TRBV19 to TRBJ2-3; 7 nucleotides align to TRBD1. The V gene end was trimmed by 3 bases and the J gene end by 2 bases; junction bases not matched to a gene: 8. CDR1 is LNHDA and CDR2 is SQIVND in the germline V gene (reference sequence). There are 16 residues in the CDR3. The CDR3 here is CASSISGRGYTDTQYF. CDR3 coding DNA: TGTGCCAGTAGTATTTCGGGCAGGGGGTACACAGATACGCAGTATTTT.

The chain carries TRBV30 and TRBJ2-3; the D is unclear. The germline V gene has CDR1 GTSNPN and CDR2 SVGIG (reference sequence). CDR3 size: 11 residues. Trimming removed 1 base at V and 5 bases at J, with 4 bases between. In DNA form, the CDR3 reads TGTGCCTGGAGTGCCAAAGATACGCAGTATTTT. It codes for CAWSAKDTQYF. The full variable domain, rest sourced from reference TRBV30 and TRBJ2-3, is SQTIHQWPATLVQPVGSPLSLECTVEGTSNPNLYWYRQAAGRGLQLLFYSVGIGQISSEVPQNLSASRPQDRQFILSSKKLLLSDSGFYLCAWSAKDTQYFGPGTRLTVL.

The chain has TRBV20-1 and TRBJ2-5; D might be TRBD1 or TRBD2, each matching 6 bases. The ends were cut back, 1 base at V and 5 bases at J, with 11 bases in the middle. This CDR3 has 13 amino acids. In germline, CDR1 is DFQATT, CDR2 SNEGSKA (reference sequence). The CDR3 region is CSARAGGGETQYF. In DNA, the CDR3 is TGCAGTGCTAGAGCCGGAGGGGGGGAGACCCAGTACTTC.

This rearrangement joins TRBV5-4 to TRBJ1-6; no definite D call. V dropped 2 bases and J dropped 6 bases, with 12 bases sitting between them. CDR3 length: 15 residues. Germline V gene lookup returns CDR1 SGHNT and CDR2 YYREEE (reference sequence). The DNA of the CDR3 is TGTGCCAGCAGCTTTATAGGGCAGGTTAATTCACCCCTCCACTTT. Translation gives CASSFIGQVNSPLHF.

This clonotype was counted only a few times. The chain recombines TRBV7-8 with TRBJ1-6, with a possible D match to TRBD1 (6 bases). CDR3 length: 16 residues. Germline CDR1 reads SGHVS; CDR2 reads FQNEAQ. V gave up 3 bases and J gave up 10 bases, with 19 bases separating them. The CDR3 sequence is CASSLGPRQGYSPLHF. The CDR3 region has the DNA TGTGCCAGCAGCTTGGGCCCGCGGCAGGGGTACTCACCCCTCCACTTT.

This chain connects TRBV5-1 to TRBJ2-7; D call uncertain. The CDR3 is 16 amino acids. V gave up 4 bases and J gave up 0 bases, with 17 bases separating them. Germline V gene sequence: CDR1 SGHRS, CDR2 YFSETQ. The CDR3 nucleotides read TGCGCCAGCAGCCCACAACCCCTTCAGCTCTCCTACGAGCAGTACTTC. Protein product: CASSPQPLQLSYEQYF.

CDR3 protein: CASSLARGRGEAFF. Written as DNA, the CDR3 is TGTGCCAGCAGCTTAGCCAGGGGGCGAGGTGAAGCTTTCTTT. The chain combines TRBV7-8 with TRBJ1-1; 8 nucleotides match TRBD1. The CDR3 runs to 14 residues. Germline V gives CDR1 SGHVS, CDR2 FQNEAQ. With V trimmed by 0 bases and J by 7 bases, 4 bases remained unmatched. Together with reference TRBV7-8 and TRBJ1-1, the CDR3 gives the full variable domain: GAGVSQSPRYKVAKRGQDVALRCDPISGHVSLFWYQQALGQGPEFLTYFQNEAQLDKSGLPSDRFFAERPEGSVSTLKIQRTQQEDSAVYLCASSLARGRGEAFFGQGTRLTVV.

V usage is TRBV6-2 or TRBV6-3 and J usage is TRBJ1-4; 7 bases map to TRBD1. Germline V gene lookup returns CDR1 MNHEY and CDR2 SVGEGT. The V gene end was trimmed by 6 bases and the J gene end by 6 bases; junction bases not matched to a gene: 19. The CDR3 loop spans 18 amino acids. The CDR3 spells CASSTYRGGLGEYEKLFF. The CDR3 DNA is TGTGCCAGCAGCACGTACAGGGGCGGGCTAGGGGAGTATGAAAAACTGTTTTTT.

Here the CDR3 reads CSVDRSDRDGYTF. The CDR3 DNA reads as TGCAGCGTTGATCGTTCAGATCGGGATGGCTACACCTTC. The chain employs TRBV29-1 and TRBJ1-2; unclear D gene. Trimming took off 3 bases at V and 6 bases at J, with 14 bases between the two ends. The CDR3 runs to 13 residues. Germline lookup yields CDR1 SQVTM and CDR2 ANQGSEA.

This clonotype has only a few counts. The J gene is TRBJ2-3, the V gene TRBV5-4; perhaps TRBD2 as D (6 bases). Trimming took off 4 bases at V and 2 bases at J, with 14 bases between the two ends. Germline lookup yields CDR1 SGHNT and CDR2 YYREEE (reference sequence). The CDR3 contains 15 residues. CDR3 sequence reads: CASSRDSRLTDTQYF. CDR3 DNA sequence: TGTGCCAGCAGCAGGGACTCGAGGCTCACAGATACGCAGTATTTT.

This chain joins TRBV5-8 and TRBJ1-1; 7 bases are a match to TRBD1. Looked up from germline, CDR1 is SGHTS and CDR2 is YDEGEE. The V gene end was trimmed by 4 bases and the J gene end by 3 bases; junction bases not matched to a gene: 15. The CDR3 spans 17 residues. CDR3 protein: CASSLYRGAYRDTEAFF. The CDR3 DNA reads TGTGCCAGCAGCCTCTACAGGGGCGCTTACCGGGACACTGAAGCTTTCTTT.

This clonotype appeared a few times. This chain connects TRBV20-1 to TRBJ1-1; a possible D gene is TRBD1 (6 bases). V lost 0 bases and J 1 base, leaving 15 bases between the germline ends. This CDR3 contains 16 residues. Germline V gene lookup returns CDR1 DFQATT and CDR2 SNEGSKA (reference sequence). The CDR3 coding sequence is TGCAGTGCTAGAGAGCCCACAGGGCAGGGGAACACTGAAGCTTTCTTT. Translated, it gives CSAREPTGQGNTEAFF.

The table lists this clonotype with a few counts. The chain uses TRBV2 and TRBJ1-5; D is unresolved. This CDR3 spans 13 amino acids. CDR1 is SNHLY and CDR2 is FYNNEI in the germline V gene. Trimming left V 3 bases short and J 3 bases short, with 6 bases between. This CDR3 reads CASSDSANQPQHF. The CDR3, as DNA: TGTGCCAGCAGTGACAGCGCCAATCAGCCCCAGCATTTT.

V is TRBV19 and J is TRBJ1-5; D is unclear. Trimming shortened V by 4 bases and J by 3 bases, and 10 bases separated the two germline ends. Germline assignment: CDR1 LNHDA and CDR2 SQIVND (reference sequence). The CDR3 length is 14 residues. Written as DNA, the CDR3 is TGTGCCAGTAGTAAAGGTGGACTCAATCAGCCCCAGCATTTT. It encodes CASSKGGLNQPQHF.

This clonotype was counted a few times. The chain couples TRBV20-1 to TRBJ2-5; the D is unclear. CDR1 is DFQATT and CDR2 is SNEGSKA in the germline V gene (reference sequence). Deletions cut 1 base from V and 4 bases from J, with 19 bases between. The CDR3 spans 16 residues. In nucleotides, the CDR3 is TGCAGTGCTAGAGGAAACTTGCCGCAGCTCCTAGAGACCCAGTACTTC. The encoded protein is CSARGNLPQLLETQYF.

This clonotype was recorded a few times. The V and J genes are TRBV6-1 and TRBJ1-2; 8 bases match TRBD1. The CDR3 contains 12 residues. CDR1 and CDR2 from the germline V gene are MNHNS and SASEGT. J was trimmed by 6 bases and V by 10 bases; bases with no gene match: 7. Here the CDR3 DNA reads TGTGCCACCCATACAGGGGGGAATGGCTACACCTTC. Translation: CATHTGGNGYTF.

This clonotype showed up just a few times. V and J are TRBV20-1 and TRBJ2-7; 12 nucleotides match TRBD2. Per the germline V gene, CDR1 is DFQATT and CDR2 is SNEGSKA (reference sequence). The J segment lost 1 base and the V segment lost 2 bases, leaving 6 bases of the junction unmatched. The CDR3 has 16 amino acids. CDR3 region: CSARPGTSGGSYEQYF. Here the CDR3 DNA reads TGCAGTGCTAGACCGGGAACTAGCGGGGGGTCCTACGAGCAGTACTTC.

This clonotype has just a few counts. The chain joins TRBV20-1 to TRBJ2-3; no clear D gene. V lost 0 bases and J lost 1, with 8 bases in between. Germline values: CDR1 DFQATT, CDR2 SNEGSKA (reference sequence). This CDR3 is 14 amino acids long. The CDR3 spells CSARDSWGTDTQYF. The CDR3 DNA reads as TGCAGTGCTAGAGACAGCTGGGGCACAGATACGCAGTATTTT.

Only a few counts were recorded for this clonotype. The rearrangement uses TRBV25-1 and TRBJ1-2; TRBD1 matches 7 bases. V gave up 2 bases and J gave up 5 bases; unmatched junction bases: 5. This CDR3 spans 14 amino acids. Per germline, CDR1 MGHDK and CDR2 SYGVNS. CDR3 nucleotides: TGTGCCAGCAGTGAACCGGGACAGTTTTATGGCTACACCTTC. Amino acid sequence: CASSEPGQFYGYTF.

The chain combines TRBV18 with TRBJ2-4; TRBD1 aligns across 12 bases. The CDR3 totals 16 residues. The V segment lost 2 bases and the J segment 3 bases; nucleotides outside the gene matches: 2. CDR1 is KGHSH and CDR2 is LQKENI in the germline V gene. The chain's CDR3 is CASSPRDRGLKNIQYF. CDR3 bases: TGTGCCAGCTCACCAAGGGACAGGGGGCTCAAAAACATTCAGTACTTC.

The gene calls are TRBV6-2 or TRBV6-3 and TRBJ2-3; the D gene is possibly TRBD1 (6 bases). Germline-derived CDR1 and CDR2 are MNHEY and SVGEGT. The CDR3 covers 14 residues. Trimming removed 4 bases at V and 2 bases at J, with 10 bases between. The CDR3 DNA is TGTGCCAGCAGTTTAGGGGGATACACAGATACGCAGTATTTT. Protein sequence: CASSLGGYTDTQYF.

The table lists this clonotype with a few counts. The V and J genes are TRBV20-1 and TRBJ1-1; D uncertain. The CDR3 extends over 13 amino acids. From germline, CDR1 is DFQATT and CDR2 SNEGSKA (reference sequence). Between the trimmed V and J ends, which lost 1 base and 2 bases, there was a span of 8 bases. The CDR3 here is CSARVYRNTEAFF. The CDR3 nucleotides are TGCAGTGCTAGAGTTTACAGAAACACTGAAGCTTTCTTT.

This clonotype was seen only a few times. The chain combines TRBV6-5 with TRBJ1-2; 7 nucleotides agree with TRBD1. CDR1 is MNHEY, CDR2 SVGAGI, per germline. The J segment lost 4 bases and the V segment lost 0 bases, leaving 2 bases of the junction unmatched. The CDR3 spans 14 residues. The CDR3 coding sequence is TGTGCCAGCAGTTACTCCGGACAGGCCTATGGCTACACCTTC. Translation gives CASSYSGQAYGYTF.

The J gene is TRBJ1-5, the V gene TRBV19; 8 nucleotides match TRBD1. Trimming removed 7 bases from V and 6 bases from J; junction bases left unmatched: 14. CDR1 is LNHDA and CDR2 is SQIVND in the germline V gene (reference sequence). The CDR3 has 16 amino acids. CDR3 sequence: CASTHTQGAWSQPQHF. CDR3 nucleotide sequence: TGTGCCAGTACTCATACCCAGGGGGCCTGGAGTCAGCCCCAGCATTTT.